This T cell receptor beta chain was recorded in a study of cytomegalovirus exposure and HLA in healthy donors. General study findings and limits: A later analysis found that most CMV-associated TCR beta chains appeared HLA-restricted. A further, later analysis showed that HLA-associated TCR beta chains (compared with equally common others) were more clonally expanded. Some segments of the V type, notably TRBV6-2 and TRBV6-3, were excluded as indistinguishable.

The PCR used 60 Vbeta and 13 Jbeta primers. Here immunoSEQ multiplex PCR was the method, and the copy in TCRdb shows in-frame clones only, minus some. Of roughly 120,000 clones in the sample, around three quarters were seen once. V lost 3 bases to trimming and J lost 5 bases; unmatched junction nucleotides: 11. CDR1 and CDR2 from the germline V gene are SGHRS and YFSETQ. There are 16 residues in the CDR3. Worth noting for this clone: Its specificity is not known.

J is TRBJ2-1 and V is TRBV5-1; 7 bases agree with TRBD1. Sequencing was performed on PBMCs. The clonotype originates from a woman in her 40s in good health and CMV-seropositive. CDR3 in DNA: TGCGCCAGCAGCTACCTACCGGGACAGAGTAACAATGAGCAGTTCTTC. Its translation: CASSYLPGQSNNEQFF.